What follows are 5 T cell receptor beta chains derived from one specimen sequenced in a study of T cells in women clearing cervical HPV infection. The table came from immunoSEQ multiplex PCR; TCRdb's copy has only in-frame clones and leaves some out. This sample's table reports 35,000 to 45,000 clones. Source material: blood buffy coat. The source is a woman between 18 and 69 years old with a cervical HPV16 infection that either progressed to CIN3+ or cleared (not recorded which).

A remark on this clone: The read comes to an end 3 residues before the CDR3 does, leaving the germline J gene to fill in the end. The J gene is TRBJ2-3, the V gene TRBV2; TRBD2 aligns across 12 bases. CDR1 and CDR2 (germline): SNHLY, FYNNEI. The trim removed 6 bases at V and 0 bases at J, leaving 13 bases unmatched. The CDR3 is 19 residues long. CDR3 sequence: CASSLPAAGTSGSTDTQYF. The sequenced CDR3 bases are TGTGCCAGCAGCCTGCCAGCCGCCGGGACTAGCGGGAGCACAGATACG.

As regards this clone: The read comes to an end 3 residues before the CDR3 does, leaving the germline J gene to fill in the end. The rearrangement joins TRBV5-6 to TRBJ2-7, with D possibly TRBD1 on 6 matching bases. The V gene lost 5 bases and the J gene lost 2 bases, with 14 bases spanning the gap. This CDR3 has 14 residues. CDR1 and CDR2 from the germline V gene are SGHDT and YYEEEE. Incomplete CDR3 DNA: TGTGCCAGCAGTCACAGGGCTGGGACCTACGAG. The encoded protein is CASSHRAGTYE. In full, the CDR3 reads CASSHRAGTYEQYF.

With respect to this clone: The CDR3 is cut off 3 residues early in the read; its end comes from the germline J gene. The chain recombines TRBV2 with TRBJ2-3; the D gene is possibly TRBD1 (6 bases). Germline V gene lookup returns CDR1 SNHLY and CDR2 FYNNEI. CDR3 size: 16 residues. CDR3 protein: CASSGGRELQGQPQYF. The sequenced part of the CDR3 DNA is TGTGCCAGCAGTGGAGGCAGGGAACTTCAGGGGCAGCCG.

About this clone: The read is 3 residues too short to cover the CDR3 end, so that end is filled in from the germline J gene. The chain carries TRBV7-9 and TRBJ2-7; 7 nucleotides agree with TRBD1. Germline V gene sequence: CDR1 SEHNR, CDR2 FQNEAQ (reference sequence). This CDR3 region has 14 residues. Unmatched junction bases numbered 7, after V lost 6 bases and J lost 2 bases. The sequenced part of the CDR3 DNA is TGTGCCAGCAGTTCCGGGACAGAGACCTACGAG. Translated: CASSSGTETYE. The full CDR3 is CASSSGTETYEQYF.

A note on this clone: The read finishes 3 residues shy of the CDR3 end, and the germline J gene is used to complete it. This chain connects TRBV13 to TRBJ2-7, with 8 bases lining up with TRBD1. The CDR3 extends over 14 amino acids. Trimming took 2 bases from V and 6 from J; bases not matched to a gene: 6. Germline CDR1 is PRHDT and CDR2 is FYEKMQ (reference sequence). The CDR3 reads CASSLIGRGLEQYF. The part of the CDR3 DNA that was read is TGTGCCAGCAGCTTAATTGGCAGGGGGCTCGAG.